The rows below give T cell receptor beta chains drawn from one sample of a study of CD4+ T cells in melanoma. Profiled with immunoSEQ multiplex PCR; TCRdb holds only in-frame clones, not every one. The repertoire holds about 140,000 clones, with 85% to 95% as singletons. These receptors were collected from a human donor with melanoma. Both conserved end residues are part of each CDR3. The D gene is left open where the match is weak. Clone size is not always given. Where it is, it says once, few, many or a class for expanded clones.

size: NA; V: TRBV18; D: TRBD1; J: TRBJ1-1; DNA: TGTGCCAGCTCACGCAACAGGGGACTGAACACTGAAGCTTTCTTT; CDR3: CASSRNRGLNTEAFF
size: NA; V: TRBV6-5; D: TRBD2; J: TRBJ2-1; DNA: TGTGCCAGCAGTCCGCTTGGCGGGGGGGCCCATGAGCAGTTCTTC; CDR3: CASSPLGGGAHEQFF
size: NA; V: TRBV2; D: TRBD2; J: TRBJ2-3; DNA: TGTGCCAGCAGTGGCGGGGGAGCCTTCACAGATACGCAGTATTTT; CDR3: CASSGGGAFTDTQYF
size: NA; V: TRBV10-2; D: TRBD2; J: TRBJ2-1; DNA: TGCGCCAGCAGTGCCGTAGCGGGGGGTGGGTACAATGAGCAGTTCTTC; CDR3: CASSAVAGGGYNEQFF
size: NA; V: TRBV6-6; D: NA; J: TRBJ1-5; DNA: TGTGCCAGCGAGGCCCAGCATTTT; CDR3: CASEAQHF
size: medium-sized; V: TRBV5-8; D: NA; J: TRBJ1-5; DNA: TGTGCCAGCAGCCGTTTGGTCGGTATGGGTAAGCAGCCCCAGCATTTT; CDR3: CASSRLVGMGKQPQHF
size: once; V: TRBV7-3; D: NA; J: TRBJ2-6; DNA: NA; CDR3: CASSFQVSGANVLTF
size: NA; V: TRBV7-9; D: NA; J: TRBJ2-1; DNA: TGTGCCAGCAGCTTAGGGGGCGAGCAGTTCTTC; CDR3: CASSLGGEQFF
size: once; V: TRBV5-1; D: NA; J: TRBJ1-1; DNA: TGCGCCAGCAGCCTTGGAGGGGCCCTGAACACTGAAGCTTTCTTT; CDR3: CASSLGGALNTEAFF
size: NA; V: TRBV5-1; D: TRBD1; J: TRBJ1-4; DNA: TGCGCCAGCAGTCAAACAGGGGTAACTAATGAAAAACTGTTTTTT; CDR3: CASSQTGVTNEKLFF
size: NA; V: TRBV5-5; D: NA; J: TRBJ2-3; DNA: TGTGCCAGCCCGGGGATCGGTACAGATACGCAGTATTTT; CDR3: CASPGIGTDTQYF
size: NA; V: TRBV7-2; D: TRBD2; J: TRBJ2-1; DNA: TGTGCCAGCAGCTTCGGCGGGGGCTCCTACAATGAGCAGTTCTTC; CDR3: CASSFGGGSYNEQFF
size: NA; V: TRBV7-8; D: NA; J: TRBJ2-2; DNA: TGTGCCAGCAAGTCGTCTCGGGATATAGCCTCGGGGGAGCTGTTTTTT; CDR3: CASKSSRDIASGELFF
size: NA; V: TRBV13; D: TRBD2; J: TRBJ2-3; DNA: TGTGCCAGCAGCCTCACGGGGACTAGATTCACAGATACGCAGTATTTT; CDR3: CASSLTGTRFTDTQYF
size: NA; V: TRBV30; D: NA; J: TRBJ1-4; DNA: TGTGCCTGGAGTGTACGGGGGCTCGTCGGTGAAAAACTGTTTTTT; CDR3: CAWSVRGLVGEKLFF
size: NA; V: TRBV28; D: NA; J: TRBJ1-2; DNA: TGTGCCAGCAGTTTAAGGCAGACATATGGCTACACCTTC; CDR3: CASSLRQTYGYTF